The TCR beta chain under discussion was sequenced for a study of blood T cell repertoires in COVID-19. Turning to the study itself: Whether acute or convalescent, the COVID-19 samples came from the United States, Italy and Spain. PBMCs, B-cell-depleted T cells, or T cells were the source of the cDNA or gDNA that made up the material.

The authors' processing: Reference gene primer amplification gave nucleated cell count estimates. Sequencing was performed with immunoSEQ multiplex PCR; in TCRdb, only in-frame clones are kept and a portion is missing. V and J calls and clone size are those listed in that table; D and trimming were worked out from the DNA. The sample holds 150,000 to 190,000 clones, 70% to 85% seen once. Material: peripheral blood. The receptor was isolated from a woman in her 50s with acute or convalescent COVID-19.

CDR3 loop: CASSQGYLGLAGNNEQFF. CDR3 DNA sequence: TGTGCCAGCAGCCAAGGATACTTGGGACTAGCGGGGAACAATGAGCAGTTCTTC. The chain employs TRBV3-1 (or the pseudogene TRBV3-2) and TRBJ2-1, with 13 nucleotides matching TRBD2. The germline V gene has CDR1 LGHDT and CDR2 YNNKEL (reference sequence). CDR3 length: 18 amino acids. The J segment lost 5 bases and the V segment lost 1 base, leaving 8 bases of the junction unmatched.